This entry describes one T cell receptor beta chain. Its antigen is not known. These data originate in a study of shared clonotypes between healthy human individuals. About the study: CD4 naive cells filled three plates per donor, CD4 memory three, CD8 naive two and CD8 memory one. Study observations and caveats: Relative to clonotypes present in all four donors, those not shared had lower generation probabilities.

CD45RO-negative, CCR7-positively selected cells formed the naive CD8 fraction, excluding terminally differentiated effector memory CD45RA+ cells. Each sample came from a Caucasian adult donor living in Nashville, Tennessee. Trimming shortened V by 1 base and J by 1 base, and 14 bases separated the two germline ends. The CDR3 is made up of 16 amino acids. Germline V gene sequence: CDR1 SGHKS, CDR2 YYEKEE (reference sequence). Sequenced by immunoSEQ multiplex PCR; TCRdb stores in-frame clones only, minus some. The table records fewer than 800,000 clones, about 92% of them present only once. The sequence was obtained from a young man in good health. The sequencing input was naive CD8+ T cells sorted from blood. This rearrangement joins TRBV5-5 to TRBJ1-1; no clear D gene. The CDR3 sequence is CASSLSLENSNTEAFF. The DNA of the CDR3 is TGTGCCAGCAGCTTGAGTCTTGAGAATTCGAACACTGAAGCTTTCTTT.